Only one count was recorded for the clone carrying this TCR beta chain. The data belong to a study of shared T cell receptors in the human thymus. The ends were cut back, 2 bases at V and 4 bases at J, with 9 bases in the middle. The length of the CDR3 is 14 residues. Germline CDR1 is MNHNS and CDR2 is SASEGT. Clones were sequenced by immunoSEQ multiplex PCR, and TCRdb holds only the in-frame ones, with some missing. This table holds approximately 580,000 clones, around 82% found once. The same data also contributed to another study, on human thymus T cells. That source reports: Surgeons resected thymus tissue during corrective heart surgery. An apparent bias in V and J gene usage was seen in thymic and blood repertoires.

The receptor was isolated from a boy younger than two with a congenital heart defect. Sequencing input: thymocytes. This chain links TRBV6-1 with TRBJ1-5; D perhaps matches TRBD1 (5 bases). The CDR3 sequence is CASSESGKNQPQHF. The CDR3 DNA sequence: TGTGCCAGCAGTGAATCAGGGAAAAATCAGCCCCAGCATTTT.